These 20 T cell receptor beta chains were sequenced from one sample in a study of T cells in Graves' hyperthyroidism and ophthalmopathy. It was RNA transcripts that yielded the amplified TCR beta CDR3 regions. TCR CDR3 regions were first amplified by RT-PCR with HTBI primers. Using its own MiXCR run on the multiplex PCR reads, TCRdb lists one record per CDR3 protein. This sample has just under 750,000 distinct CDR3 sequences, with just over 35% found just once. Sequencing was done on a sample of blood. The receptor set was obtained from a woman aged 40 to 55 with Graves' hyperthyroidism.

The V and J genes are TRBV19 and TRBJ2-2; D remains unclear. The CDR3 is 14 amino acids. Germline CDR1 and CDR2: LNHDA and SQIVND (reference sequence). The V end was cut by 7 bases, the J end by 5 bases, with 14 bases between. The CDR3 protein is CASTSRRPTGELFF. CDR3 in DNA: TGTGCCAGTACTTCCCGCCGCCCGACCGGGGAGCTGTTTTTT.

About this clonotype: Its ends do not fully match the called genes, so a read error is possible. This chain uses TRBV5-1 with TRBJ1-4; 11 nucleotides agree with TRBD1. There are 15 residues in the CDR3. The germline CDR1 and CDR2 sequences are SGHRS and YFSETQ. As DNA, the CDR3 is TGTGCCAGCAGCTGGGGGACAGGGGGTAGGGAAAAACTGTTTTTT. Protein product: CASSWGTGGREKLFF.

This clonotype was seen at least ten times. The chain recombines TRBV19 with TRBJ1-6; TRBD1 is a possible D gene (5 bases). Germline assignment: CDR1 LNHDA and CDR2 SQIVND (reference sequence). Trimming left V 9 bases short and J 10 bases short, with 22 bases between. This CDR3 has 15 residues. The CDR3 spells CASSQGRSISSPLHF. The CDR3 DNA follows: TGTGCCAGCTCCCAGGGTAGGAGCATATCGTCACCCCTCCACTTT.

V is TRBV7-9 and J is TRBJ2-7; D is possibly TRBD1 (5 bases). Germline assignment: CDR1 SEHNR and CDR2 FQNEAQ (reference sequence). CDR3 length: 13 amino acids. V shed 11 bases and J shed 0 bases, with 14 bases lying between them. The CDR3 spells CAWSPGNSYEQYF. The CDR3 nucleotides read TGTGCCTGGAGTCCAGGGAACTCCTACGAGCAGTACTTC.

The chain employs TRBV20-1 and TRBJ1-2; D is possibly TRBD1 (6 bases). Trimming left V 4 bases short and J 4 bases short, with 16 bases between. The CDR3 consists of 14 residues. Germline V gene lookup returns CDR1 DFQATT and CDR2 SNEGSKA (reference sequence). In nucleotides, the CDR3 is TGCAGTGCTACGGTACAGGGTGTGAGCTATGGCTACACCTTC. Translating it yields CSATVQGVSYGYTF.

This clonotype has a count of ten or more. V is TRBV4-3 and J is TRBJ1-4; the D is unclear. V was shortened by 3 bases and J by 11 bases, with 10 bases between the two germline ends. CDR3 length: 12 amino acids. Germline-derived CDR1 and CDR2 are LGHNA and YSLEER. CDR3 sequence reads: CASSHEGMKLFF. CDR3 nucleotide sequence: TGCGCCAGCAGCCATGAAGGGATGAAACTGTTTTTT.

This clonotype was observed a few times. The rearrangement uses TRBV7-2 and TRBJ1-5, with D tentatively TRBD1 (6 bases). The CDR3 covers 15 residues. The V and J ends lost 1 base and 5 bases respectively, with 12 bases between them. Germline V lookup: CDR1 SGHTA, CDR2 FQGNSA. CDR3 sequence: CASSLVGGEDQPQHF. The CDR3 DNA sequence: TGTGCCAGCAGCTTAGTCGGGGGCGAGGATCAGCCCCAGCATTTT.

This clonotype was counted a few times. The rearrangement joins TRBV29-1 to TRBJ1-1; tentatively, D is TRBD1 (5 bases). Trimming removed 7 bases from V and 5 bases from J, with 17 bases in between. CDR1 SQVTM and CDR2 ANQGSEA come from the germline V gene. The CDR3 length is 13 residues. The CDR3 sequence is CSASGSRKTEAFF. DNA of the CDR3: TGCAGCGCTTCAGGGAGCCGGAAGACTGAAGCTTTCTTT.

For the CDR3, the DNA is TGTGCCTGGAGGGGGCAGGGGGGGAACACTGAAGCTTTCTTT. Protein product: CAWRGQGGNTEAFF. This chain uses TRBV30 with TRBJ1-1; 7 positions agree with TRBD1. The J segment lost 1 base and the V segment lost 3 bases, leaving 5 bases of the junction unmatched. The germline V gene encodes CDR1 GTSNPN and CDR2 SVGIG (reference sequence). The CDR3 has 14 residues. Full variable domain (outside the CDR3, taken from reference TRBV30 and TRBJ1-1): SQTIHQWPATLVQPVGSPLSLECTVEGTSNPNLYWYRQAAGRGLQLLFYSVGIGQISSEVPQNLSASRPQDRQFILSSKKLLLSDSGFYLCAWRGQGGNTEAFFGQGTRLTVV.

About this clonotype itself: Relative to the germline gene, one junction end is altered; a read error may explain this. The rearrangement uses TRBV7-3 and TRBJ2-7; the match to TRBD2 covers 8 bases. CDR1 and CDR2 from the germline V gene are SGHTA and FQGTGA. The CDR3 loop spans 15 amino acids. Here the CDR3 reads CASSPPAAGGAEQYF. The CDR3 coding sequence is TGCGCCAGCAGCCCGCCTGCGGCGGGAGGAGCCGAGCAGTACTTC.

Of note for this clonotype: Given a much more abundant clone one base away, this may be a read error. The chain links TRBV3-1 to TRBJ1-6, with 9 bases identical to TRBD1. V was clipped by 3 bases and J by 7 bases; unmatched bases: 1. This CDR3 contains 14 residues. Germline V gene data show CDR1 as LGHDT and CDR2 as YNNKEL (reference sequence). Here the CDR3 reads CASSQTGGNSPLHF. The CDR3 bases are TGTGCCAGCAGCCAGACAGGGGGAAATTCACCCCTCCACTTT.

This clonotype was seen more than once but under ten times. The chain has TRBV7-8 and TRBJ1-5; D unresolved. Germline V lookup: CDR1 SGHVS, CDR2 FQNEAQ. Between the trimmed V and J ends, which lost 1 base and 4 bases, there was a span of 14 bases. This CDR3 comprises 16 residues. CDR3 loop: CASSLVGLRLNQPQHF. For the CDR3, the DNA is TGTGCCAGCAGCTTAGTAGGATTGAGGTTAAATCAGCCCCAGCATTTT.

This clonotype was seen only a few times. The J gene is TRBJ2-5, the V gene TRBV6-5; TRBD2 aligns across 7 bases. The germline CDR1 and CDR2 sequences are MNHEY and SVGAGI. Trimming cost V 2 bases and J 4 bases; bases outside gene matches: 4. The CDR3 runs to 14 residues. The CDR3 sequence is CASSYGGRSETQYF. DNA for the CDR3: TGTGCCAGCAGTTACGGCGGGAGATCAGAGACCCAGTACTTC.

This clonotype was counted many times. This chain uses TRBV7-9 with TRBJ2-5; D ambiguous. V was shortened by 0 bases and J by 1 base, with 9 bases between the two germline ends. CDR1 SEHNR and CDR2 FQNEAQ come from the germline V gene (reference sequence). This CDR3 has 15 residues. In DNA, the CDR3 is TGTGCCAGCAGCTTAGCGCACGGTATCCAAGAGACCCAGTACTTC. Translation gives CASSLAHGIQETQYF.

This clonotype was recorded many times. This CDR3 reads CASSRWAGDTEAFF. The DNA for the CDR3 is TGTGCCAGCAGCCGATGGGCGGGAGACACTGAAGCTTTCTTT. The chain combines TRBV7-8 with TRBJ1-1; D unclear. CDR1 SGHVS and CDR2 FQNEAQ come from the germline V gene. The CDR3 runs 14 residues. Trimming stripped 5 bases from V and 3 bases from J, with 13 bases between.

This chain links TRBV6-6 with TRBJ1-1; maybe TRBD1 (5 bases). CDR3 length equals 13 residues. Germline V lookup: CDR1 MNHNY, CDR2 SVGAGI (reference sequence). The ends were cut back, 6 bases at V and 10 bases at J, with 18 bases in the middle. The CDR3 loop reads CASRLPGTVVAFF. The CDR3 nucleotides are TGTGCCAGCAGACTCCCTGGGACCGTCGTAGCTTTCTTT.

As for this clonotype: A read error may produce the germline difference seen at one junction end. The chain couples TRBV10-2 to TRBJ1-1; 7 bases match TRBD1. The CDR3 extends over 15 amino acids. Germline CDR1 is WSHSY and CDR2 is SAAADI. CDR3 DNA: TGTGCCAGCAGCCACGCACAGGGGATAGGAACTGAAGCTTTCTTT. Its translation is CASSHAQGIGTEAFF.

This clonotype was detected once. This chain joins TRBV2 and TRBJ2-5; possible D gene TRBD1, 6 bases. The end of the DNA fits TRBJ2-1 better, so the J call may be wrong. CDR3 length: 11 amino acids. Germline V gene data show CDR1 as SNHLY and CDR2 as FYNNEI. CDR3 nucleotide sequence: TGTGCCAGCAGGAACAGGGATATGCAGTTCTTC. This codes for CASRNRDMQFF.

This clonotype was seen ten or more times. The chain has TRBV14 and TRBJ2-3, with D maybe TRBD2 (5 bases). CDR1 is SGHDN and CDR2 is FVKESK in the germline V gene. This CDR3 contains 13 residues. V dropped 4 bases and J dropped 0 bases, with 5 bases sitting between them. CDR3 coding DNA: TGTGCCAGCAGCCGGACTAGCACAGATACGCAGTATTTT. Its protein product is CASSRTSTDTQYF.

Concerning this clonotype: At one end, the junction sequence differs from germline, possibly due to a read error. The chain links TRBV7-9 to TRBJ1-2; a possible D gene is TRBD1 (6 bases). CDR3 size: 16 residues. Germline V lookup: CDR1 SEHNR, CDR2 FQNEAQ (reference sequence). The CDR3 spells CASSRPRGERGYGYTF. Written as DNA, the CDR3 is TGCGCCAGCAGCCGGCCTAGGGGGGAACGCGGCTATGGCTACACCTTC.